This T cell receptor beta chain was sequenced during a study of cytomegalovirus exposure and HLA in healthy donors. J was trimmed by 1 base and V by 2 bases; bases with no gene match: 7. The CDR3 is 17 amino acids. In the PCR, 60 Vbeta and 13 Jbeta primers were used. In the source study's methods: Later, tens of millions of unique TCR beta chains were counted in an analysis, and some 10 million of them were shared. Only in-frame clones appear in the TCRdb table, and some are missing; sequencing was by immunoSEQ multiplex PCR. V, J and clone size derive from that table, while D and trimming were established from the DNA sequence. This table holds approximately 170,000 clones, approximately 85% found once. With regard to this clone: Its antigen is unidentified.

Study-level points and caveats: Most subjects had HLA-A and HLA-B alleles reportedly predicted accurately by TCR beta sequences. Analysis performed later showed TCR beta chains linked to HLA being more clonally expanded than equally common others.

The sample consisted of PBMCs. This receptor was obtained from a man between 25 and 39 years old in good health and CMV-seropositive. The chain couples TRBV23-1 to TRBJ2-1; TRBD2 agrees at 8 bases. TRBV23-1 is an ORF; its function is uncertain. The CDR3 bases are TGCGCCAGCAGTCAAAGGGCCCGGGGGGGGTCCTACAATGAGCAGTTCTTC. Protein product: CASSQRARGGSYNEQFF.